Presented here are 21 T cell receptor beta chains from one specimen sequenced in a study of shared clonotypes between healthy human individuals. The repertoire was sequenced with immunoSEQ multiplex PCR; TCRdb's copy has only in-frame clones and lacks some. The data show 560,000 or so clones, 95% to 96% seen once. Naive CD8 cells lacked CD45RO, underwent positive selection for CCR7 and left out terminally differentiated effector memory CD45RA+ cells. The sample consisted of naive CD8+ T cells sorted from blood. The receptors were gathered from a woman in her twenties or thirties in good health.

J is TRBJ1-1 and V is TRBV5-1; TRBD1 matches 7 bases. This CDR3 region has 13 residues. CDR1 is SGHRS, CDR2 YFSETQ, per germline. After removal of 0 bases from V and 4 bases from J, the junction contained 0 bases not matched to a gene. CDR3 loop: CASSLDRGTEAFF. CDR3 DNA sequence: TGCGCCAGCAGCTTGGACAGGGGCACTGAAGCTTTCTTT.

The chain has TRBV6-5 and TRBJ2-1; 7 bases fit TRBD2. Germline V gives CDR1 MNHEY, CDR2 SVGAGI. V lost 0 bases, J lost 7 bases, and 6 bases stayed unmatched. The CDR3 is 15 amino acids. CDR3 in amino acids: CASSYSGGVWNEQFF. CDR3 in DNA: TGTGCCAGCAGTTACTCGGGGGGGGTATGGAATGAGCAGTTCTTC.

The chain links TRBV4-1 to TRBJ1-3; 7 bases match TRBD1. Germline CDR1 reads MGHRA; CDR2 reads YSYEKL. The CDR3 is 17 residues long. V shed 0 bases, J shed 4 bases, and the junction held 9 bases outside the gene matches. For the CDR3, the DNA is TGCGCCAGCAGCCAAGATTTTGGGACAGACATAGGAAACACCATATATTTT. It translates to CASSQDFGTDIGNTIYF.

This chain links TRBV28 with TRBJ2-4; tentative D call: TRBD1 (6 bases). Trimming cost V 2 bases and J 1 base, with 9 bases left between them. The germline V gene has CDR1 MDHEN and CDR2 SYDVKM. The CDR3 sequence is 15 residues long. CDR3 sequence reads: CASSLEGEAKNIQYF. The DNA of the CDR3 is TGTGCCAGCAGTTTAGAGGGGGAGGCCAAAAACATTCAGTACTTC.

The chain carries TRBV28 and TRBJ1-5; no reliable D call. Germline CDR1 and CDR2: MDHEN and SYDVKM. This CDR3 comprises 13 residues. V was shortened by 7 bases and J by 9 bases, with 16 bases between the two germline ends. CDR3 in amino acids: CASTMTDMRPQHF. The CDR3 DNA reads TGTGCCAGCACCATGACGGATATGCGGCCCCAGCATTTT.

This clone was detected once. The chain carries TRBV13 and TRBJ2-2; D perhaps matches TRBD1 (6 bases). Trimming left V 5 bases short and J 3 bases short, with 13 bases between. This CDR3 is 15 amino acids long. Germline-derived CDR1 and CDR2 are PRHDT and FYEKMQ (reference sequence). As DNA, the CDR3 is TGTGCCAGCAGCGCTTACAGGGTTGACACCGGGGAGCTGTTTTTT. Protein: CASSAYRVDTGELFF.

The CDR3 sequence is CASFIQGDNYGYTF. The CDR3 DNA is TGTGCCAGCTTCATCCAGGGGGATAACTATGGCTACACCTTC. V gene TRBV18 combines with J gene TRBJ1-2; 7 positions agree with TRBD1. The CDR3 is 14 amino acids. The germline V gene encodes CDR1 KGHSH and CDR2 LQKENI. V shed 7 bases and J 1 base; nucleotides not matched to a gene: 6.

CDR3 coding DNA: TGTGCCAGCAGTGACCCACACACGACCCCATACGAGCAGTACTTC. This sequence encodes CASSDPHTTPYEQYF. The V gene is TRBV25-1, the J gene TRBJ2-7; D is undetermined. Per the germline V gene, CDR1 is MGHDK and CDR2 is SYGVNS. CDR3 length: 15 amino acids. V lost 3 bases, J lost 4 bases, and 16 bases lay in between.

The chain recombines TRBV5-6 with TRBJ2-7; D not resolved. The CDR3 covers 15 residues. The V end lost 4 bases, the J end lost 4 bases, and 18 bases lay between the germline ends. Germline CDR1 reads SGHDT; CDR2 reads YYEEEE. This chain's CDR3 is CASSPGTSLGYEQYF. In DNA form, the CDR3 reads TGTGCCAGCAGCCCCGGAACTTCACTCGGGTACGAGCAGTACTTC. The variable domain in full, completed from reference TRBV5-6 and TRBJ2-7, reads DAGVTQSPTHLIKTRGQQVTLRCSPKSGHDTVSWYQQALGQGPQFIFQYYEEEERQRGNFPDRFSGHQFPNYSSELNVNALLLGDSALYLCASSPGTSLGYEQYFGPGTRLTVT.

CDR3 region: CASSETRSEKLFF. CDR3 DNA sequence: TGCGCCAGCAGTGAAACCCGAAGTGAAAAACTGTTTTTT. The rearrangement uses TRBV10-1 and TRBJ1-4; no clear D. Per the germline V gene, CDR1 is WNHNN and CDR2 is SYGVQD (reference sequence). The CDR3 spans 13 residues. V was trimmed by 3 bases and J by 7 bases, leaving 9 bases between them.

This chain connects TRBV6-5 to TRBJ2-1; 9 bases align to TRBD2. Unmatched junction bases numbered 13, after V lost 6 bases and J lost 10 bases. CDR1 MNHEY and CDR2 SVGAGI come from the germline V gene. The CDR3 runs 15 residues. The CDR3 loop is CASSHGLASSGEQFF. The DNA of the CDR3 is TGTGCCAGCAGCCACGGACTAGCGAGTTCAGGGGAGCAGTTCTTC.

The chain is built from TRBV6-5 and TRBJ2-7; 7 bases agree with TRBD1. This CDR3 is built from 16 residues. The germline V gene has CDR1 MNHEY and CDR2 SVGAGI. Unmatched junction bases numbered 5, after V lost 0 bases and J lost 0 bases. The CDR3 sequence: CASSYSMGQSSYEQYF. The DNA for the CDR3 is TGTGCCAGCAGTTACTCGATGGGACAGTCCTCCTACGAGCAGTACTTC.

This clone was recorded only once. The chain combines TRBV7-9 with TRBJ2-1, with TRBD1 matching over 9 bases. The germline V gene has CDR1 SEHNR and CDR2 FQNEAQ (reference sequence). This CDR3 spans 15 amino acids. The ends lost 1 base at V and 6 bases at J; junction bases unmatched: 4. CDR3 sequence reads: CASSLVLTGGNEQFF. In nucleotides, the CDR3 is TGTGCCAGCAGCTTAGTATTGACAGGGGGCAATGAGCAGTTCTTC.

This sequence joins TRBV7-2 and TRBJ2-3, with D possibly being TRBD2 (6 bases). Per the germline V gene, CDR1 is SGHTA and CDR2 is FQGNSA. V was trimmed by 3 bases and J by 4 bases, leaving 11 bases between them. The CDR3 spans 14 residues. CDR3 nucleotide sequence: TGTGCCAGCAGCTTTCGGGGGAGCCCAGATACGCAGTATTTT. Encoded protein: CASSFRGSPDTQYF.

The chain carries TRBV21-1 and TRBJ2-7; whether TRBD2, the table's D call, matches the DNA was not checked. TRBV21-1 has pseudogene status. This CDR3 has 18 amino acids. In DNA, the CDR3 is TGTGCCAGGAGAAAATTAGACTTCCCGGGACTAGCGGGAGACAAGCAGTACTTC. This translates into CARRKLDFPGLAGDKQYF.

The V and J genes are TRBV27 and TRBJ2-1; 13 bases agree with TRBD2. The CDR3 sequence is 15 residues long. Germline loops: CDR1 MNHEY, CDR2 SMNVEV (reference sequence). The V gene end was trimmed by 6 bases and the J gene end by 6 bases; junction bases not matched to a gene: 5. The DNA for the CDR3 is TGTGCCAGCAGACAACTAGCGGGAGGGGGCAATGAGCAGTTCTTC. It is translated as CASRQLAGGGNEQFF.

The J gene is TRBJ2-7, the V gene TRBV2; 11 bases fit TRBD1. The CDR3 totals 16 residues. V lost 6 bases, J lost 5 bases, and 12 bases stayed unmatched. Germline CDR1 and CDR2: SNHLY and FYNNEI. As DNA, the CDR3 is TGTGCCAGCAGCCGAATTACGGGACAGGGGGATGACGAGCAGTACTTC. Protein: CASSRITGQGDDEQYF.

The chain couples TRBV19 to TRBJ1-4; no firm D call. This CDR3 has 14 amino acids. From germline, CDR1 is LNHDA and CDR2 SQIVND (reference sequence). The germline V and J ends were trimmed by 3 bases and 6 bases, with 11 bases remaining between them. CDR3 in amino acids: CASSILGLDEKLFF. CDR3 DNA sequence: TGTGCCAGTAGTATTCTGGGCCTCGATGAAAAACTGTTTTTT.

The sample holds one count of this clone. The chain uses TRBV6-5 and TRBJ2-5; 9 nucleotides align to TRBD2. The junction had 6 bases not matched to a gene; V was cut back by 2 bases and J by 2 bases. This CDR3 has 16 amino acids. Looked up from germline, CDR1 is MNHEY and CDR2 is SVGAGI. The CDR3 region is CASSYATSGPQETQYF. The CDR3 DNA reads TGTGCCAGCAGTTACGCCACTAGCGGGCCGCAAGAGACCCAGTACTTC.

The gene calls are TRBV10-2 and TRBJ2-5, with 11 nucleotides matching TRBD2. Looked up from germline, CDR1 is WSHSY and CDR2 is SAAADI. The trim removed 6 bases at V and 4 bases at J, leaving 4 bases unmatched. The CDR3 is 14 residues long. CDR3 loop: CASSPTSGTETQYF. Written as DNA, the CDR3 is TGCGCCAGCAGCCCGACTAGCGGGACAGAGACCCAGTACTTC.

V is TRBV6-6 and J is TRBJ1-4; 9 bases match TRBD1. The CDR3 covers 14 residues. With V trimmed by 2 bases and J by 7 bases, 2 bases remained unmatched. In germline, CDR1 is MNHNY, CDR2 SVGAGI (reference sequence). CDR3 sequence: CASSYGTGFEKLFF. The CDR3 DNA reads TGTGCCAGCAGTTACGGGACAGGGTTTGAAAAACTGTTTTTT.